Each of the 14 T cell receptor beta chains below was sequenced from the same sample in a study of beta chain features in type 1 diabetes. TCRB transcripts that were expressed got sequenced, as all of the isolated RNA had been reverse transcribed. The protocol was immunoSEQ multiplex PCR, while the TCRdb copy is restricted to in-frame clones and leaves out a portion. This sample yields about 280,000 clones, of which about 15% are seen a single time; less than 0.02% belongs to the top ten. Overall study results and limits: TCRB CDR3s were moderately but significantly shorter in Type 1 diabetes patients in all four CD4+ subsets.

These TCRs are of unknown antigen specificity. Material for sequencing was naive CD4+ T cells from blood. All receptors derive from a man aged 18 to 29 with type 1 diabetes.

The CDR3 loop is CSEGGQGETQYF. As DNA, the CDR3 is TGCAGCGAGGGAGGACAGGGGGAGACCCAGTACTTC. The J gene is TRBJ2-5, the V gene TRBV29-1; 9 bases are shared with TRBD1. Germline V gene lookup returns CDR1 SQVTM and CDR2 ANQGSEA. The CDR3 is made up of 12 amino acids. The V and J ends lost 7 bases and 5 bases, in that order; junction bases with no gene match: 5.

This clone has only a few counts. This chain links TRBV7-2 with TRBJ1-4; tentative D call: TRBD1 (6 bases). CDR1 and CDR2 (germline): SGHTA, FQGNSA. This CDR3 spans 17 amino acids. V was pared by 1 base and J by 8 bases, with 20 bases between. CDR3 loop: CASSLGITQGRREKLFF. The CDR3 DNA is TGTGCCAGCAGCTTAGGAATCACCCAGGGGAGAAGGGAAAAACTGTTTTTT.

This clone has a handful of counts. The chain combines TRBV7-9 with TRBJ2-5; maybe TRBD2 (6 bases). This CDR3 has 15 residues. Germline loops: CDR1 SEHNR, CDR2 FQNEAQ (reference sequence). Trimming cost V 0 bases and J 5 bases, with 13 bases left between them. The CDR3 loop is CASSLAMRGEETQYF. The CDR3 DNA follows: TGTGCCAGCAGCTTAGCGATGCGGGGAGAGGAGACCCAGTACTTC.

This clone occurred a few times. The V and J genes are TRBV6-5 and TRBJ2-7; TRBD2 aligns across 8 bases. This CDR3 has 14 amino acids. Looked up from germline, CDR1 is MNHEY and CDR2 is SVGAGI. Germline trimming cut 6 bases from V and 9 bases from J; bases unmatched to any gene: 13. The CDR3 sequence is CASRPLMLAGRQYF. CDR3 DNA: TGTGCCAGCAGGCCTCTAATGCTAGCGGGCAGGCAGTACTTC.

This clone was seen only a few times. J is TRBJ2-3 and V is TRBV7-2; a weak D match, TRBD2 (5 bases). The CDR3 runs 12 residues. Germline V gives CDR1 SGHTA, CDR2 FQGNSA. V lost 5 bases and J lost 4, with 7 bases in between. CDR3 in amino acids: CASSLGADTQYF. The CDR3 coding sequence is TGTGCCAGCAGCCTCGGGGCAGATACGCAGTATTTT. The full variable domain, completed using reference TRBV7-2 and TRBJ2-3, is GAGVSQSPSNKVTEKGKDVELRCDPISGHTALYWYRQSLGQGLEFLIYFQGNSAPDKSGLPSDRFSAERTGGSVSTLTIQRTQQEDSAVYLCASSLGADTQYFGPGTRLTVL.

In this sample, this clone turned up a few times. The CDR3, as DNA: TGTGCCAGCTCACCTTTAGCCCCAGATACGCAGTATTTT. This gives the protein CASSPLAPDTQYF. The chain links TRBV18 to TRBJ2-3; D not certain. V gave up 3 bases and J gave up 4 bases, with 8 bases separating them. The CDR3 extends over 13 amino acids. Germline lookup yields CDR1 KGHSH and CDR2 LQKENI. Complete variable domain (other parts from reference TRBV18 and TRBJ2-3): NAGVMQNPRHLVRRRGQEARLRCSPMKGHSHVYWYRQLPEEGLKFMVYLQKENIIDESGMPKERFSAEFPKEGPSILRIQQVVRGDSAAYFCASSPLAPDTQYFGPGTRLTVL.

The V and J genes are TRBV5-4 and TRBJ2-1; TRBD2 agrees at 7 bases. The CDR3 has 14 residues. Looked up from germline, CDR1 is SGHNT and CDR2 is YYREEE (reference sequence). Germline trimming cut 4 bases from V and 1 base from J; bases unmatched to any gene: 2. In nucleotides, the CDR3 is TGTGCCAGCAGCCTGGGAGGGTCCTACAATGAGCAGTTCTTC. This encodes CASSLGGSYNEQFF.

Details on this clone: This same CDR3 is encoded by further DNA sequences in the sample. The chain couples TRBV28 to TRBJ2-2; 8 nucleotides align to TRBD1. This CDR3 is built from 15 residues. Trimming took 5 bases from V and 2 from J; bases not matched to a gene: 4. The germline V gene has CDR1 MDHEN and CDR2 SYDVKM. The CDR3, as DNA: TGTGCCAGCAGTGAGGGACAGGCTAACACCGGGGAGCTGTTTTTT. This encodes CASSEGQANTGELFF.

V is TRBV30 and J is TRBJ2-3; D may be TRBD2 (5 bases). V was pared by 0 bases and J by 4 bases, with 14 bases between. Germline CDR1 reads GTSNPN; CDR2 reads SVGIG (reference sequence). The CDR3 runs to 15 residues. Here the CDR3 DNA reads TGTGCCTGGAGTGTACAGTTCGCGGGCGCAGATACGCAGTATTTT. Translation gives CAWSVQFAGADTQYF.

The CDR3 is CASSGKFGDRNIQYF. The CDR3 DNA sequence: TGTGCCAGCAGCGGGAAATTTGGGGACAGAAACATTCAGTACTTC. J is TRBJ2-4 and V is TRBV6-1; 7 nucleotides line up with TRBD1. The length of the CDR3 is 15 residues. Germline CDR1 reads MNHNS; CDR2 reads SASEGT. V lost 6 bases and J lost 6; bases outside the gene matches: 11.

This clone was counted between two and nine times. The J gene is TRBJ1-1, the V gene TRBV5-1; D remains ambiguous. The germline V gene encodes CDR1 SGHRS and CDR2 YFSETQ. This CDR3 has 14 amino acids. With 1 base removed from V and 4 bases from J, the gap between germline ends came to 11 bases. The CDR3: CASSLWAETTEAFF. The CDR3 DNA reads TGCGCCAGCAGCTTGTGGGCAGAAACCACTGAAGCTTTCTTT.

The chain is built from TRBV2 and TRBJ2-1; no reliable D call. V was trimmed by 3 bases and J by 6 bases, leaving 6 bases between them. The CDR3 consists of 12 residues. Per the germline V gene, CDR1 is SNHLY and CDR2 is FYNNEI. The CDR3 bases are TGTGCCAGCAGTGACTACTTCAATGAGCAGTTCTTC. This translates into CASSDYFNEQFF.

The CDR3: CASSLGAGQSTDTQYF. CDR3 nucleotide sequence: TGCGCCAGCAGCTTGGGCGCGGGACAGTCCACAGATACGCAGTATTTT. The chain joins TRBV5-1 to TRBJ2-3; D may be TRBD1 (7 bases). The CDR3 consists of 16 residues. CDR1 and CDR2 (germline): SGHRS, YFSETQ. The ends were cut back, 0 bases at V and 2 bases at J, with 13 bases in the middle.

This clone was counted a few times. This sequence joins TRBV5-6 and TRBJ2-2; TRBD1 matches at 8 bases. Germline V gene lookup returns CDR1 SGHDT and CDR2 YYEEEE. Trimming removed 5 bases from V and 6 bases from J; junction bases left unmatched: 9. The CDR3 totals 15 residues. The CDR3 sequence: CASRRGQGLSGELFF. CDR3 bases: TGTGCCAGCAGGCGTGGACAGGGTCTCTCCGGGGAGCTGTTTTTT.